The present entry profiles one T cell receptor (beta chain) with its context. The sample is drawn from a study of blood T cell repertoires in COVID-19. The V gene's germline CDR1 is SGHTA and CDR2 FQGNSA. V lost 5 bases, J lost 5 bases, and 4 bases stayed unmatched. There are 14 residues in the CDR3. Profiling relied on immunoSEQ multiplex PCR, and the TCRdb table lists in-frame clones only, not all of them. The sample carries 60,000 or so clones, nearly 90% recorded once. This chain links TRBV7-2 with TRBJ2-1, with 9 bases lining up with TRBD2. The clonotype was recovered from a man aged 55 to 70 with active COVID-19. Sequenced: peripheral blood. The CDR3 bases are TGTGCCAGCAGCCGGACTAGCGCCAACAATGAGCAGTTCTTC. It translates to CASSRTSANNEQFF.